This passage covers 27 T cell receptor beta chains from one sample sequenced in a study of blood T cell repertoires in COVID-19. Assay used: immunoSEQ multiplex PCR; TCRdb lists only in-frame clones, some missing. The sample has 150,000 to 200,000 clones, roughly 80% seen once. Sequencing was carried out using peripheral blood. These receptors were taken from a man aged 60 to 75 with acute or convalescent COVID-19.

The chain carries TRBV6-5 and TRBJ1-1; D unclear. The CDR3 is 15 amino acids. Trimming shortened V by 0 bases and J by 6 bases, and 14 bases separated the two germline ends. Looked up from germline, CDR1 is MNHEY and CDR2 is SVGAGI. The CDR3 loop is CASSYSEERYSEAFF. For the CDR3, the DNA is TGTGCCAGCAGTTACTCAGAGGAAAGGTATTCTGAAGCTTTCTTT.

The CDR3: CASSVGGVGGTNEKLFF. The DNA of the CDR3 is TGTGCCAGCAGCGTAGGTGGGGTTGGGGGCACTAATGAAAAACTGTTTTTT. The chain has TRBV9 and TRBJ1-4; TRBD1 might be the D (6 bases). This CDR3 has 17 residues. Per germline, CDR1 SGDLS and CDR2 YYNGEE. V lost 0 bases and J 2 bases, leaving 14 bases between the germline ends.

The rearrangement joins TRBV19 to TRBJ1-1, with TRBD1 as a possible D gene (6 bases). Trimming left V 4 bases short and J 1 base short, with 7 bases between. This CDR3 has 13 residues. CDR1 is LNHDA, CDR2 SQIVND, per germline (reference sequence). Written as DNA, the CDR3 is TGTGCCAGTAGTACGACAGGGAACACTGAAGCTTTCTTT. Translated: CASSTTGNTEAFF. The entire variable domain, with the rest obtained from reference TRBV19 and TRBJ1-1, is as follows: DGGITQSPKYLFRKEGQNVTLSCEQNLNHDAMYWYRQDPGQGLRLIYYSQIVNDFQKGDIAEGYSVSREKKESFPLTVTSAQKNPTAFYLCASSTTGNTEAFFGQGTRLTVV.

The V call is TRBV5-1, the J call TRBJ2-1; TRBD1 matches 8 bases. This CDR3 comprises 16 residues. V shed 1 base and J 4 bases; nucleotides not matched to a gene: 7. The germline V gene encodes CDR1 SGHRS and CDR2 YFSETQ. This CDR3 reads CASSLTGGTIYNEQFF. CDR3 nucleotides: TGCGCCAGCAGCTTGACAGGGGGAACAATTTACAATGAGCAGTTCTTC.

Concerning this clone: This sample includes further DNA sequences coding for the same CDR3. The chain carries TRBV6-5 and TRBJ1-1; possibly TRBD1 for D (5 bases). This CDR3 contains 13 residues. V dropped 4 bases and J dropped 1 base, with 7 bases sitting between them. Looked up from germline, CDR1 is MNHEY and CDR2 is SVGAGI. Written as DNA, the CDR3 is TGTGCCAGCAGTTTAACAGGGAACACTGAAGCTTTCTTT. It encodes CASSLTGNTEAFF.

V gene TRBV7-8 combines with J gene TRBJ1-5; D uncertain. Germline CDR1 reads SGHVS; CDR2 reads FQNEAQ. The CDR3 has 15 amino acids. V lost 1 base, J lost 0 bases, and 7 bases lay in between. CDR3 DNA sequence: TGTGCCAGCAGCTTAGACAGCAATAGCAATCAGCCCCAGCATTTT. Protein product: CASSLDSNSNQPQHF.

CDR3 residues: CASMDGGAPDTQYF. Here the CDR3 DNA reads TGCGCCAGCATGGACGGGGGGGCCCCGGATACGCAGTATTTT. This chain links TRBV10-2 with TRBJ2-3; 8 positions agree with TRBD2. Germline CDR1 and CDR2: WSHSY and SAAADI. The CDR3 sequence is 14 residues long. J gave up 6 bases and V 7 bases, and 9 bases lay outside the gene matches.

The chain combines TRBV4-1 with TRBJ1-2; D gene unclear. In germline, CDR1 is MGHRA, CDR2 YSYEKL. The V gene lost 1 base and the J gene lost 0 bases, with 6 bases spanning the gap. The CDR3 loop spans 14 amino acids. CDR3 region: CASSQVAANYGYTF. CDR3 coding DNA: TGCGCCAGCAGCCAAGTGGCCGCTAACTATGGCTACACCTTC.

The chain uses TRBV5-1 and TRBJ1-1; the match to TRBD1 covers 11 bases. With V trimmed by 5 bases and J by 5 bases, 2 bases remained unmatched. CDR3 length equals 13 residues. The germline V gene encodes CDR1 SGHRS and CDR2 YFSETQ. The CDR3 DNA reads TGCGCCAGCAGGCGGGACAGGGGGACTGAAGCTTTCTTT. Encoded protein: CASRRDRGTEAFF.

V gene TRBV29-1 combines with J gene TRBJ2-7, with TRBD1 as a possible D gene (6 bases). The CDR3 runs 12 residues. V lost 6 bases and J 5 bases, leaving 14 bases between the germline ends. Germline assignment: CDR1 SQVTM and CDR2 ANQGSEA. The CDR3 DNA reads TGCAGCGTCTCCGGGACAACTCACGAGCAGTACTTC. As protein: CSVSGTTHEQYF.

The chain links TRBV5-1 to TRBJ1-1; tentatively, D is TRBD1 (6 bases). This CDR3 is built from 15 residues. CDR1 and CDR2 (germline): SGHRS, YFSETQ. The V end lost 2 bases, the J end lost 2 bases, and 13 bases lay between the germline ends. The CDR3 DNA is TGCGCCAGCAGCTTAATAGGGGGAAGTAACACTGAAGCTTTCTTT. The encoded protein is CASSLIGGSNTEAFF.

The chain recombines TRBV7-2 with TRBJ1-5, with 9 bases that match TRBD1. The V gene end was trimmed by 5 bases and the J gene end by 6 bases; junction bases not matched to a gene: 8. Looked up from germline, CDR1 is SGHTA and CDR2 is FQGNSA. CDR3 size: 15 residues. As DNA, the CDR3 is TGTGCCAGCAGCCCGGGACAGGGTCAGGCTCAGCCCCAGCATTTT. This codes for CASSPGQGQAQPQHF.

This clone was counted only a few times. V and J are TRBV19 and TRBJ2-1, with TRBD1 matching over 9 bases. The CDR3 has 15 amino acids. Germline CDR1 reads LNHDA; CDR2 reads SQIVND (reference sequence). V dropped 3 bases and J dropped 4; count of bases not matched to a gene: 4. The CDR3 nucleotides are TGTGCCAGTAGTATCAGGGACAGGGTTTACAATGAGCAGTTCTTC. Protein: CASSIRDRVYNEQFF.

This rearrangement joins TRBV29-1 to TRBJ1-3, with D possibly TRBD1 on 5 matching bases. The V and J ends lost 1 base and 3 bases respectively, with 13 bases between them. Germline values: CDR1 SQVTM, CDR2 ANQGSEA. The CDR3 has 15 amino acids. The CDR3 protein is CSVEGVGRVGNTIYF. In DNA form, the CDR3 reads TGCAGCGTTGAAGGGGTAGGCAGGGTTGGAAACACCATATATTTT. Full variable domain (rest looked up from reference TRBV29-1 and TRBJ1-3): SAVISQKPSRDICQRGTSLTIQCQVDSQVTMMFWYRQQPGQSLTLIATANQGSEATYESGFVIDKFPISRPNLTFSTLTVSNMSPEDSSIYLCSVEGVGRVGNTIYFGEGSWLTVV.

The chain links TRBV19 to TRBJ2-7; 7 nucleotides agree with TRBD1. After removal of 5 bases from V and 4 bases from J, the junction contained 8 bases not matched to a gene. The CDR3 totals 14 residues. Germline CDR1 is LNHDA and CDR2 is SQIVND (reference sequence). DNA of the CDR3: TGTGCCAGTAGTCCAGGGGACAGTCGATACGAGCAGTACTTC. As protein: CASSPGDSRYEQYF.

The V call is TRBV25-1, the J call TRBJ2-2; possibly TRBD1 for D (5 bases). Germline CDR1 and CDR2: MGHDK and SYGVNS. Trimming cost V 8 bases and J 5 bases, with 21 bases left between them. There are 16 residues in the CDR3. The CDR3 DNA is TGTGCCAGCTCTAAAGAAGGCCAGGGAAAGACCGGGGAGCTGTTTTTT. Its protein is CASSKEGQGKTGELFF.

V is TRBV9 and J is TRBJ2-3, with 8 positions matching TRBD2. The ends lost 3 bases at V and 0 bases at J; junction bases unmatched: 3. The CDR3 is made up of 15 amino acids. CDR1 is SGDLS, CDR2 YYNGEE, per germline. CDR3 DNA: TGTGCCAGCAGCGCGGGGGGGCTGAGCACAGATACGCAGTATTTT. The encoded protein is CASSAGGLSTDTQYF. Drawing the rest from reference TRBV9 and TRBJ2-3, the complete variable domain is DSGVTQTPKHLITATGQRVTLRCSPRSGDLSVYWYQQSLDQGLQFLIQYYNGEERAKGNILERFSAQQFPDLHSELNLSSLELGDSALYFCASSAGGLSTDTQYFGPGTRLTVL.

The chain recombines TRBV11-2 with TRBJ1-1; D perhaps matches TRBD1 (6 bases). V was shortened by 6 bases and J by 7 bases, with 12 bases between the two germline ends. Looked up from germline, CDR1 is SGHAT and CDR2 is FQNNGV. The CDR3 has 12 residues. The DNA of the CDR3 is TGTGCCAGCAGTCGTGGACAGCTTGAAGCTTTCTTT. Its protein is CASSRGQLEAFF. Complete variable domain (other parts from reference TRBV11-2 and TRBJ1-1): EAGVAQSPRYKIIEKRQSVAFWCNPISGHATLYWYQQILGQGPKLLIQFQNNGVVDDSQLPKDRFSAERLKGVDSTLKIQPAKLEDSAVYLCASSRGQLEAFFGQGTRLTVV.

Of note for this clone: In the same sample, other DNA sequences code for this CDR3. The chain uses TRBV19 and TRBJ2-2; D possibly corresponds to TRBD2 (6 bases). Germline-derived CDR1 and CDR2 are LNHDA and SQIVND (reference sequence). The CDR3 covers 13 residues. Deletions cut 3 bases from V and 6 bases from J, with 8 bases between. Written as DNA, the CDR3 is TGTGCCAGTAGTATCGGGGGTGCCGGGGAGCTGTTTTTT. This codes for CASSIGGAGELFF.

V and J are TRBV11-2 and TRBJ2-1, with 9 bases fitting TRBD2. V dropped 4 bases and J dropped 5; count of bases not matched to a gene: 6. Germline assignment: CDR1 SGHAT and CDR2 FQNNGV. CDR3 length: 15 residues. The CDR3 region is CASSSSGGINNEQFF. The CDR3 DNA is TGTGCCAGCAGCTCCAGCGGGGGGATCAACAATGAGCAGTTCTTC.

This clone is labeled medium-sized. The chain links TRBV6-6 to TRBJ1-5; no clear D gene. V lost 2 bases, J lost 7 bases, and 6 bases lay in between. The CDR3 covers 12 residues. Per the germline V gene, CDR1 is MNHNY and CDR2 is SVGAGI (reference sequence). CDR3 sequence reads: CASSYPSQPQHF. CDR3 DNA sequence: TGTGCCAGCAGTTACCCCTCCCAGCCCCAGCATTTT.

The CDR3 DNA follows: TGCGCCAGCAGTTCTGGACTGGTACGTCAATACGGCTACACCTTC. Residues: CASSSGLVRQYGYTF. The chain uses TRBV5-1 and TRBJ1-2; no firm D call. Trimming took off 5 bases at V and 8 bases at J, with 22 bases between the two ends. Germline-derived CDR1 and CDR2 are SGHRS and YFSETQ. The CDR3 extends over 15 amino acids.

The chain recombines TRBV3-1 (or the pseudogene TRBV3-2) with TRBJ1-2; no definite D call. The CDR3 has 16 residues. Germline V CDR1 and CDR2: LGHDT, YNNKEL (reference sequence). V was clipped by 0 bases and J by 4 bases, with 15 bases between them. CDR3 DNA: TGTGCCAGCAGCCAAGATTGGAGGGAAAGGACCTATGGCTACACCTTC. Translated, it gives CASSQDWRERTYGYTF.

V gene TRBV19 combines with J gene TRBJ2-5, with D unclear. Trimming removed 5 bases at V and 1 base at J, with 8 bases between. CDR1 is LNHDA and CDR2 is SQIVND in the germline V gene (reference sequence). The CDR3 extends over 13 amino acids. The DNA for the CDR3 is TGTGCCAGTAGTTTCCTCCTCCAAGAGACCCAGTACTTC. Translation: CASSFLLQETQYF.

The chain is built from TRBV5-1 and TRBJ2-7; TRBD2 agrees at 9 bases. The length of the CDR3 is 15 residues. With 4 bases clipped from V and 0 bases from J, the junction kept 5 bases outside the gene matches. Germline V gene sequence: CDR1 SGHRS, CDR2 YFSETQ. The CDR3, as DNA: TGCGCCAGCAGCCGGCCTAGCGGGAACTCCTACGAGCAGTACTTC. Amino acids: CASSRPSGNSYEQYF.

J is TRBJ2-1 and V is TRBV24-1; D is perhaps TRBD1 (6 bases). The CDR3 is 15 residues long. CDR1 and CDR2 (germline): KGHDR, SFDVKD. Trimming left V 4 bases short and J 7 bases short, with 16 bases between. In nucleotides, the CDR3 is TGTGCCACCAGTGAGACCTCTAACAGGGATAATGAGCAGTTCTTC. It codes for CATSETSNRDNEQFF.

This chain connects TRBV9 to TRBJ2-1; TRBD1 matches at 10 bases. The CDR3 is 17 residues long. The V and J ends lost 0 bases and 6 bases, in that order; junction bases with no gene match: 9. Germline values: CDR1 SGDLS, CDR2 YYNGEE. This chain's CDR3 is CASSVAITGTGVNEQFF. The CDR3 DNA is TGTGCCAGCAGCGTAGCTATCACCGGGACAGGGGTCAATGAGCAGTTCTTC.